This entry lists 10 T cell receptor beta chains sequenced from one sample in a study of circulating tumor DNA in untreated peripheral T-cell lymphoma. This table comes from immunoSEQ multiplex PCR, and its TCRdb copy is limited to in-frame clones, with some not included. The profile shows roughly 2,500 clones, around 60% of them singletons. Sequencing used tumor tissue. These receptors came from a human donor with peripheral T-cell lymphoma.

The genes are TRBV5-1 and TRBJ2-7; 11 nucleotides line up with TRBD1. In germline, CDR1 is SGHRS, CDR2 YFSETQ. CDR3 length: 14 residues. The junction had 2 bases not matched to a gene; V was cut back by 3 bases and J by 3 bases. CDR3 sequence (DNA): TGCGCCAGCAGCTCCGGGACAGGGGGCTACGAGCAGTACTTC. Amino acids: CASSSGTGGYEQYF.

The chain links TRBV6-8 to TRBJ1-3, with 8 bases identical to TRBD1. Losses at the gene ends were 10 bases for V and 0 bases for J; bases not matched to a gene: 5. Germline CDR1 MNHGY, CDR2 SAAAGT. The CDR3 has 14 amino acids. CDR3 sequence: CAINQGASGNTIYF. The CDR3 DNA is TGTGCCATCAACCAGGGGGCCTCTGGAAACACCATATATTTT.

The J gene is TRBJ2-7, the V gene TRBV7-5; the table's D call TRBD2 went unverified against the DNA. TRBV7-5 is designated a pseudogene. The length of the CDR3 is 14 residues. The CDR3 sequence: CASSSSGGHYEQYF. The CDR3 coding sequence is TGTGCCAGCAGCTCTAGCGGGGGGCACTACGAGCAGTACTTC.

This clone occurred once. The chain joins TRBV30 to TRBJ1-3; D perhaps matches TRBD1 (6 bases). This CDR3 comprises 14 residues. Between the trimmed V and J ends, which lost 5 bases and 5 bases, there was a span of 16 bases. Germline CDR1 reads GTSNPN; CDR2 reads SVGIG (reference sequence). The CDR3 DNA reads as TGTGCCTGGTCTGGAGGGGGAAATAGAAACACCATATATTTT. Protein sequence: CAWSGGGNRNTIYF.

This clone was detected once. The rearrangement uses TRBV11-3 and TRBJ2-1; no reliable D call. Germline values: CDR1 SGHNT, CDR2 YENEEA. This CDR3 is built from 15 residues. Trimming pared 4 bases from V and 2 bases from J, leaving 12 bases between. CDR3 in amino acids: CASSSGPPTYNEQFF. The CDR3 DNA is TGTGCCAGCAGCTCCGGACCGCCGACCTACAATGAGCAGTTCTTC.

The V and J genes are TRBV5-1 and TRBJ2-2; D might be TRBD1 or TRBD2, each matching 5 bases. The CDR3 totals 15 residues. Germline values: CDR1 SGHRS, CDR2 YFSETQ. Trimming pared 6 bases from V and 1 base from J, leaving 13 bases between. The CDR3 DNA reads as TGCGCCAGCAACGACCGGGGCCTGAACACCGGGGAGCTGTTTTTT. This sequence encodes CASNDRGLNTGELFF.

The chain has TRBV18 and TRBJ2-7, with D perhaps matching TRBD1 (5 bases). The V gene lost 3 bases and the J gene lost 5 bases, with 14 bases spanning the gap. In germline, CDR1 is KGHSH, CDR2 LQKENI. This CDR3 region has 14 residues. CDR3 in amino acids: CASSPRQGNDEQYF. CDR3 DNA sequence: TGTGCCAGCTCACCGCGGCAGGGCAACGACGAGCAGTACTTC.

The rearrangement joins TRBV11-3 to TRBJ2-7, with TRBD1 identical over 8 bases. Germline CDR1 is SGHNT and CDR2 is YENEEA. The V segment lost 6 bases and the J segment 1 base; nucleotides outside the gene matches: 5. The CDR3 covers 14 residues. CDR3 region: CASRPQGVSYEQYF. As DNA, the CDR3 is TGTGCCAGCAGACCACAGGGGGTTTCCTACGAGCAGTACTTC.

This chain links TRBV30 with TRBJ1-2; a possible D gene is TRBD1 (6 bases). V lost 2 bases and J 4 bases, leaving 11 bases between the germline ends. The CDR3 has 13 amino acids. Looked up from germline, CDR1 is GTSNPN and CDR2 is SVGIG (reference sequence). CDR3 amino acids: CAWSIGGAYGYTF. For the CDR3, the DNA is TGTGCCTGGAGTATAGGGGGGGCCTATGGCTACACCTTC.

This rearrangement joins TRBV18 to TRBJ2-5; D gene ambiguous. CDR1 KGHSH and CDR2 LQKENI come from the germline V gene. V was trimmed by 0 bases and J by 13 bases, leaving 12 bases between them. The CDR3 is 12 amino acids. The CDR3 nucleotides read TGTGCCAGCTCACCACCGTCAGAGTTTCCGTACTTC. Translated, it gives CASSPPSEFPYF.